The next 2 T cell receptor beta chains were all read from a single sample in a study of T cell changes during pregnancy in multiple sclerosis (dated by TCRdb to the late 2010s). Libraries were constructed by the immunoSEQ multiplex PCR assay. TCRdb's version of the immuneACCESS table is confined to in-frame rearrangements and falls short of the full clone set. An unresolved V gene accounts for under half of the shortfall where checked; the remainder is of unknown origin. Counted in this sample were around 70,000 clones; over 80% of them appeared once. The ten largest clonotypes hold 2% to 2.5% of the sample. Sample: peripheral blood, taken before pregnancy. The receptor set was obtained from a female donor with multiple sclerosis, enrolled in a pregnancy study.

The V gene is TRBV5-1, the J gene TRBJ1-4; D unclear. Trimming took off 0 bases at V and 5 bases at J, with 5 bases between the two ends. This CDR3 is built from 13 residues. Germline V gene sequence: CDR1 SGHRS, CDR2 YFSETQ. DNA for the CDR3: TGCGCCAGCAGCTTGGGTAGAAATGAAAAACTGTTTTTT. This codes for CASSLGRNEKLFF. Looking up the rest from reference TRBV5-1 and TRBJ1-4 gives the full variable domain: KAGVTQTPRYLIKTRGQQVTLSCSPISGHRSVSWYQQTPGQGLQFLFEYFSETQRNKGNFPGRFSGRQFSNSRSEMNVSTLELGDSALYLCASSLGRNEKLFFGSGTQLSVL.

CDR3: CASGQGSAPSYEQYF. The CDR3 DNA follows: TGTGCCAGCGGACAGGGTTCGGCTCCGTCCTACGAGCAGTACTTC. The J gene is TRBJ2-7, the V gene TRBV6-5; 8 positions match TRBD1. J gave up 1 base and V 8 bases, and 10 bases lay outside the gene matches. This CDR3 region has 15 residues. Germline V CDR1 and CDR2: MNHEY, SVGAGI.